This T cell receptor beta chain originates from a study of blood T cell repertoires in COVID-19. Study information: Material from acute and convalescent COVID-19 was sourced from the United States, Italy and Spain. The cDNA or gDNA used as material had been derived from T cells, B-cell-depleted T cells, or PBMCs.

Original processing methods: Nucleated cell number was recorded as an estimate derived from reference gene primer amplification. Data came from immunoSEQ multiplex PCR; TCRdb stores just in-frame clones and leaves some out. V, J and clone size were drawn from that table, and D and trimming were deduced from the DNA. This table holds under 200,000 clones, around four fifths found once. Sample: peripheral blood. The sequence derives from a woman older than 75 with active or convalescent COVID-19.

The CDR3, as DNA: TGCGCCAGCAGTGGGGTGACAGGGGTGAGCACAGATACGCAGTATTTT. This codes for CASSGVTGVSTDTQYF. This sequence joins TRBV10-1 and TRBJ2-3, with 8 positions matching TRBD1. Germline V gene lookup returns CDR1 WNHNN and CDR2 SYGVQD (reference sequence). This CDR3 is 16 amino acids long. The J segment lost 0 bases and the V segment lost 4 bases, leaving 6 bases of the junction unmatched.